This T cell receptor (beta chain) was recovered during a study of blood T cell repertoires in COVID-19. The overall study: Both acute and convalescent COVID-19 samples were obtained from the United States, Italy and Spain.

Sequencing was performed with immunoSEQ multiplex PCR; in TCRdb, only in-frame clones are kept and a portion is missing. The repertoire includes a few hundred thousand clones, around 80% of them detected once, and around 7% sits in the top ten. After removal of 0 bases from V and 5 bases from J, the junction contained 8 bases not matched to a gene. CDR1 and CDR2 (germline): SGHVS, FQNEAQ. This CDR3 region has 17 residues. This TCR was recovered from a woman in her thirties or forties with acute COVID-19. Sequencing used PBMCs or T cells enriched from blood (not recorded which). J is TRBJ1-1 and V is TRBV7-8; 11 bases are a match to TRBD1. The CDR3 nucleotides read TGTGCCAGCAGCTTAGCAATCTGGACAGGGGGCCATACTGAAGCTTTCTTT. As protein: CASSLAIWTGGHTEAFF.